The source of this T cell receptor beta chain is a study of cytotoxic CD8 clonotypes in ibrutinib-treated CLL. Study-wide results and caveats: Clonality went up at the time of ibrutinib response, stayed stable in sustained remission, and later dropped back toward its baseline level at progression.

Assay: immunoSEQ multiplex PCR; the TCRdb copy retains only in-frame clones and omits some. The data show some 200,000 clones, with about 72% seen just once and 13% held by the top ten. A word on this clone: The antigen is undetermined.

Germline V lookup: CDR1 MNHEY, CDR2 SVGAGI. V gave up 2 bases and J gave up 1 base; unmatched junction bases: 2. This CDR3 has 15 residues. The clonotype originates from a human donor with chronic lymphocytic leukemia. This chain uses TRBV6-5 with TRBJ2-5; 9 bases are shared with TRBD2. The material was PBMCs, obtained after 24 months of ibrutinib treatment. The CDR3 DNA reads as TGTGCCAGCAGTTACCGTAGCGGGAGCCAAGAGACCCAGTACTTC. Residues: CASSYRSGSQETQYF.